A selection of T cell receptor beta chains follows, all from one sample in a study of cytomegalovirus exposure and HLA in healthy donors. Sequencing used immunoSEQ multiplex PCR; TCRdb keeps in-frame clones, though not all of them. The sample lists 150,000 or so clones; about 75% were seen once. The sample was PBMCs. These receptors were obtained from a female donor in good health and CMV-seronegative. The CDR3 runs from the conserved cysteine through the conserved F or W. D genes are given only for firm matches. The size entry is marked missing in some rows and otherwise reads once, few, many or a size class.

clone_size: .
v_call: TRBV6-1
j_call: TRBJ1-2
d_call: TRBD1
cdr3_nt: TGTGCCAGCAGAGACAGGGGGGCCGGAGGCTACACCTTC
cdr3_aa: CASRDRGAGGYTF

clone_size: .
v_call: TRBV4-2
j_call: TRBJ2-5
d_call: .
cdr3_nt: TGTGCCAGCAGCTCCCGGGACTCGAGTCAAGAGACCCAGTACTTC
cdr3_aa: CASSSRDSSQETQYF

clone_size: .
v_call: TRBV27
j_call: TRBJ1-1
d_call: .
cdr3_nt: TGTGCCAGCAGCTCCGGGTGGGTGAACACTGAAGCTTTCTTT
cdr3_aa: CASSSGWVNTEAFF

clone_size: .
v_call: TRBV5-1
j_call: TRBJ2-5
d_call: TRBD1
cdr3_nt: TGCGCCAGCAGCCCCTCCCTGGGGACAGGGGGGCATAAAGAGACCCAGTACTTC
cdr3_aa: CASSPSLGTGGHKETQYF

clone_size: .
v_call: TRBV6-5
j_call: TRBJ2-3
d_call: .
cdr3_nt: TGTGCCAGCAGTTCCCCGGGTAGCGGGCAGTATTTT
cdr3_aa: CASSSPGSGQYF

clone_size: .
v_call: TRBV19
j_call: TRBJ1-5
d_call: TRBD1
cdr3_nt: TGTGCCAGTAGTACCCCGGGACAGGGGGCTGGCAATCAGCCCCAGCATTTT
cdr3_aa: CASSTPGQGAGNQPQHF

clone_size: .
v_call: TRBV21-1
j_call: TRBJ2-7
d_call: .
cdr3_nt: TGTGCCAGCAGCTATAGGAGGACAGGGGTCTACGAGCAGTACTTC
cdr3_aa: CASSYRRTGVYEQYF

clone_size: .
v_call: TRBV19
j_call: TRBJ1-2
d_call: TRBD1
cdr3_nt: TGTGCCAGCAATGACAGGGATGACTATGGCTACACCTTC
cdr3_aa: CASNDRDDYGYTF

clone_size: few
v_call: TRBV19
j_call: TRBJ1-6
d_call: .
cdr3_nt: TGTGCCAGTAGTATGAGCCAGGGGAGCTCCTATAATTCACCCCTCCACTTT
cdr3_aa: CASSMSQGSSYNSPLHF

clone_size: .
v_call: TRBV28
j_call: TRBJ1-4
d_call: TRBD1
cdr3_nt: TGTGCCAGCTTCCCCCCCCGGACAGGGGGCTTTTCTAATGAAAAACTGTTTTTT
cdr3_aa: CASFPPRTGGFSNEKLFF

clone_size: .
v_call: TRBV7-3
j_call: TRBJ1-6
d_call: TRBD1
cdr3_nt: TGTGCCAGCAGCCCCGGACAGGGGAAAGATTCACCCCTCCACTTT
cdr3_aa: CASSPGQGKDSPLHF

clone_size: .
v_call: TRBV28
j_call: TRBJ1-1
d_call: TRBD1
cdr3_nt: TGTGCCAGCGGGGAGACAGGGGGCATCACTGAAGCTTTCTTT
cdr3_aa: CASGETGGITEAFF

clone_size: few
v_call: TRBV15
j_call: TRBJ2-7
d_call: TRBD2
cdr3_nt: TGTGCCACCAGCAGGGGTGGGGGGGATCTGTACGAGCAGTACTTC
cdr3_aa: CATSRGGGDLYEQYF

clone_size: .
v_call: TRBV7-6
j_call: TRBJ2-7
d_call: TRBD1
cdr3_nt: TGTGCCAGCAGCTTAGACAGGGGATCCTACGAGCAGTACTTC
cdr3_aa: CASSLDRGSYEQYF

clone_size: .
v_call: TRBV2
j_call: TRBJ1-5
d_call: .
cdr3_nt: TGTGCCAGCAGCTCGGACATCCAGCCCCAGCATTTT
cdr3_aa: CASSSDIQPQHF

clone_size: .
v_call: TRBV2
j_call: TRBJ1-1
d_call: .
cdr3_nt: TGTGCCAGCATCTTTGGGGGAGGCGGGACTGAAGCTTTCTTT
cdr3_aa: CASIFGGGGTEAFF

clone_size: .
v_call: TRBV28
j_call: TRBJ1-4
d_call: .
cdr3_nt: TGTGCCAGCAAGATTTACACAGGGAAGGATGAAAAACTGTTTTTT
cdr3_aa: CASKIYTGKDEKLFF

clone_size: .
v_call: TRBV7-9
j_call: TRBJ2-7
d_call: TRBD1
cdr3_nt: TGTGCCGGGGACTCCGGGACAGGGTTTGGGGAGCAGTACTTC
cdr3_aa: CAGDSGTGFGEQYF

clone_size: .
v_call: TRBV5-6
j_call: TRBJ2-7
d_call: .
cdr3_nt: TGTGCCAGCAGCTTGGAACAGACCTACGAGCAGTACTTC
cdr3_aa: CASSLEQTYEQYF

clone_size: .
v_call: TRBV19
j_call: TRBJ1-4
d_call: TRBD1
cdr3_nt: TGTGCCAGTAGAAACCAGGGGACAGGGAATGAAAAACTGTTTTTT
cdr3_aa: CASRNQGTGNEKLFF

clone_size: .
v_call: TRBV27
j_call: TRBJ2-5
d_call: .
cdr3_nt: TGTGCCAGCAGTTTACAAGGGACTGAGACCCAGTACTTC
cdr3_aa: CASSLQGTETQYF

clone_size: few
v_call: TRBV27
j_call: TRBJ1-4
d_call: TRBD1
cdr3_nt: TGTGCCAGCAGTAACACCGGGACAGTTAATGAAAAACTGTTTTTT
cdr3_aa: CASSNTGTVNEKLFF

clone_size: .
v_call: TRBV6-5
j_call: TRBJ1-1
d_call: .
cdr3_nt: TGTGCCAGCAGTGGGCAGGGAATGAACACTGAAGCTTTCTTT
cdr3_aa: CASSGQGMNTEAFF

clone_size: .
v_call: TRBV29-1
j_call: TRBJ2-7
d_call: .
cdr3_nt: TGCAGCGTGATGACACGTCTGAACCCGACCTACGAGCAGTACTTC
cdr3_aa: CSVMTRLNPTYEQYF

clone_size: once
v_call: TRBV18
j_call: TRBJ2-7
d_call: .
cdr3_nt: TGTGCCAGCTCACCAGTCGGAGGAACCACCTACGAGCAGTACTTC
cdr3_aa: CASSPVGGTTYEQYF

clone_size: .
v_call: TRBV7-7
j_call: TRBJ1-1
d_call: .
cdr3_nt: TGTGCTAGCAGCTTAGGAGCCACGGGGGGGCTTTCTTTT
cdr3_aa: CASSLGATGGLSF

clone_size: few
v_call: TRBV21-1
j_call: TRBJ2-1
d_call: .
cdr3_nt: TGTGCCAGCAGCCGCCTAGGAAGGGGCAATGAGCAGTTCTTC
cdr3_aa: CASSRLGRGNEQFF

clone_size: few
v_call: TRBV6-5
j_call: TRBJ1-5
d_call: .
cdr3_nt: TGTGCCAGCAGTTACTCGACGGGTGCCAATCAGCCCCAGCATTTT
cdr3_aa: CASSYSTGANQPQHF

clone_size: .
v_call: TRBV6-5
j_call: TRBJ1-2
d_call: TRBD1
cdr3_nt: TGTGCCAGCACCTCCGGGACAGGGGGCTCTGGCTACACCTTC
cdr3_aa: CASTSGTGGSGYTF

clone_size: .
v_call: TRBV4-3
j_call: TRBJ2-7
d_call: .
cdr3_nt: TGCGCCAGCAGCCTTCACCTAGCGTCCCCCGAGCAGTACTTC
cdr3_aa: CASSLHLASPEQYF

clone_size: .
v_call: TRBV29-1
j_call: TRBJ2-7
d_call: TRBD1
cdr3_nt: TGCAATGTATGGACAGGAGGCACCTACGAGCAGTACTTC
cdr3_aa: CNVWTGGTYEQYF

clone_size: many
v_call: TRBV19
j_call: TRBJ2-6
d_call: .
cdr3_nt: TGTGCCAGTAGTGCCTCCGGGGGCTCTGGGGCCAACGTCCTGACTTTC
cdr3_aa: CASSASGGSGANVLTF

clone_size: .
v_call: TRBV4-2
j_call: TRBJ1-4
d_call: TRBD1
cdr3_nt: TGTGCCAGCAGCCAGCCACAGGGGAGTAATGAAAAACTGTTTTTT
cdr3_aa: CASSQPQGSNEKLFF

clone_size: .
v_call: TRBV19
j_call: TRBJ2-7
d_call: .
cdr3_nt: TGTGCCAGTAGTCCAGAGGGTCGGGCCGCTTCCTACGAGCAGTACTTC
cdr3_aa: CASSPEGRAASYEQYF

clone_size: once
v_call: TRBV4-3
j_call: TRBJ1-1
d_call: TRBD1
cdr3_nt: TGCGCCAGCAGCCAAGAGAAGACAGGGGGCACTGAAGCTTTCTTT
cdr3_aa: CASSQEKTGGTEAFF

clone_size: .
v_call: TRBV11-3
j_call: TRBJ1-1
d_call: TRBD1
cdr3_nt: TGTGCCAGCAGCCCACGGACAGGGAGCACTGAAGCTTTCTTT
cdr3_aa: CASSPRTGSTEAFF

clone_size: .
v_call: TRBV5-5
j_call: TRBJ1-2
d_call: TRBD1
cdr3_nt: TGTGCCAGCAGCCCACAGGGGCCGTCTAACTATGGCTACACCTTC
cdr3_aa: CASSPQGPSNYGYTF

clone_size: .
v_call: TRBV29-1
j_call: TRBJ1-1
d_call: .
cdr3_nt: TGCAGCGTCCCCCCAGGGCCTCCCGGGACTGAAGCTTTCTTT
cdr3_aa: CSVPPGPPGTEAFF

clone_size: .
v_call: TRBV4-1
j_call: TRBJ2-5
d_call: .
cdr3_nt: TGCGCCAGCAGCCAAACCCTGGCGGGGGAGACCCAGTACTTC
cdr3_aa: CASSQTLAGETQYF

clone_size: .
v_call: TRBV6-5
j_call: TRBJ2-3
d_call: TRBD2
cdr3_nt: TGTGCCAGCAGTTACGTAGCGGGGGGCACAGATACGCAGTATTTT
cdr3_aa: CASSYVAGGTDTQYF

clone_size: .
v_call: TRBV7-2
j_call: TRBJ2-7
d_call: .
cdr3_nt: TGTGCCAGCAGCTTTCAGGCGGGGGAGCAGTACTTC
cdr3_aa: CASSFQAGEQYF

clone_size: .
v_call: TRBV19
j_call: TRBJ1-4
d_call: TRBD1
cdr3_nt: TGTGCCAGTAGTGTCGGGACAGGGAATGAAAAACTGTTTTTT
cdr3_aa: CASSVGTGNEKLFF

clone_size: .
v_call: TRBV21-1
j_call: TRBJ2-6
d_call: .
cdr3_nt: TGTGCCAGCAGCAAAGACACAGGGACTGGGGCCAACGTCCTGACTTTC
cdr3_aa: CASSKDTGTGANVLTF

clone_size: .
v_call: TRBV27
j_call: TRBJ1-5
d_call: TRBD1
cdr3_nt: TGTGCCAGCAGTTTATCGGGGACAGGGGGTAGTCAGCCCCAGCATTTT
cdr3_aa: CASSLSGTGGSQPQHF

clone_size: .
v_call: TRBV28
j_call: TRBJ2-7
d_call: TRBD1
cdr3_nt: TGTGCCAGCAGCTCCCCACTCCGGGACAGCCCCTACGAGCAGTACTTC
cdr3_aa: CASSSPLRDSPYEQYF

clone_size: .
v_call: TRBV18
j_call: TRBJ1-5
d_call: TRBD1
cdr3_nt: TGTGCCAGCTCGGAGCAGGGGGCTCATAATCAGCCCCAGCATTTT
cdr3_aa: CASSEQGAHNQPQHF

clone_size: .
v_call: TRBV7-3
j_call: TRBJ2-1
d_call: TRBD1
cdr3_nt: TGTGCCAGCAGCTTACAGGGAGGACAGGGGGAGAACAATGAGCAGTTCTTC
cdr3_aa: CASSLQGGQGENNEQFF

clone_size: .
v_call: TRBV5-1
j_call: TRBJ2-2
d_call: TRBD2
cdr3_nt: TGCGCCAGCAGCCGGTATATGCTAGCGGGGGGAAAGAACACCGGGGAGCTGTTTTTT
cdr3_aa: CASSRYMLAGGKNTGELFF

clone_size: .
v_call: TRBV6-4
j_call: TRBJ2-2
d_call: .
cdr3_nt: TGTGCCAGCAGTTACAGGGACACCGGGGAGCTGTTTTTT
cdr3_aa: CASSYRDTGELFF

clone_size: .
v_call: TRBV6-4
j_call: TRBJ2-7
d_call: .
cdr3_nt: TGTGCCAGCGGTAGCGTGCTTGATTACGAGCAGTACTTC
cdr3_aa: CASGSVLDYEQYF

clone_size: .
v_call: TRBV27
j_call: TRBJ2-3
d_call: TRBD2
cdr3_nt: TGTGCCAGCAGGTCCGCCGGGACTAGCAGAACCAGCACAGATACGCAGTATTTT
cdr3_aa: CASRSAGTSRTSTDTQYF

clone_size: .
v_call: TRBV6-1
j_call: TRBJ2-7
d_call: TRBD1
cdr3_nt: TGTGCCGGCAGGGATCCGGGACAGGGCTACGAGCAGTACTTC
cdr3_aa: CAGRDPGQGYEQYF